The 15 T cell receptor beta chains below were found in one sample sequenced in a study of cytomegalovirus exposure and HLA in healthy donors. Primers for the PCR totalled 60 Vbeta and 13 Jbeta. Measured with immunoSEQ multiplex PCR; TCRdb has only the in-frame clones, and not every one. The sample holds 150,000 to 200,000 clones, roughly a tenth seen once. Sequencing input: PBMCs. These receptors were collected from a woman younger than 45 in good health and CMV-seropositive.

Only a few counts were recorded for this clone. Written as DNA, the CDR3 is TGCGCCAGCAGCGCACAGGGGGCCCCATTCATTAGCGGGTCCTACGAGCAGTACTTC. Its protein product is CASSAQGAPFISGSYEQYF. The chain has TRBV5-1 and TRBJ2-7; 9 nucleotides agree with TRBD1. CDR1 and CDR2 from the germline V gene are SGHRS and YFSETQ. The length of the CDR3 is 19 residues. The ends lost 4 bases at V and 1 base at J; junction bases unmatched: 18.

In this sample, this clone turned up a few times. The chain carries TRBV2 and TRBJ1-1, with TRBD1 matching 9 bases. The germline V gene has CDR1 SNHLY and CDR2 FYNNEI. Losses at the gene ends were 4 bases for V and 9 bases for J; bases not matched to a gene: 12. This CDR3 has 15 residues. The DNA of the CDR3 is TGTGCCAGCAGTGTCGAGGTAGGACAGGGGACGAAAGCTTTCTTT. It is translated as CASSVEVGQGTKAFF.

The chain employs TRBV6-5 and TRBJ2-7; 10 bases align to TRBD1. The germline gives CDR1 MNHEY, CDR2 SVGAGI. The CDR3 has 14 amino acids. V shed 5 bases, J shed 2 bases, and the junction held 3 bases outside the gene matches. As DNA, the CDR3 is TGTGCCAGCAGTGGGACAGGGGCCCCCTACGAGCAGTACTTC. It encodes CASSGTGAPYEQYF.

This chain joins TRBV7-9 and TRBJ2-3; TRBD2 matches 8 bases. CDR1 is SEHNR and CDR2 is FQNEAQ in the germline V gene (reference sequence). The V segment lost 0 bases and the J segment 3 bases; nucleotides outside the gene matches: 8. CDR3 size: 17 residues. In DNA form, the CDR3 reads TGTGCCAGCAGCTTAGCGAGGGAAAGCGGGAGTACAGATACGCAGTATTTT. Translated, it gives CASSLARESGSTDTQYF.

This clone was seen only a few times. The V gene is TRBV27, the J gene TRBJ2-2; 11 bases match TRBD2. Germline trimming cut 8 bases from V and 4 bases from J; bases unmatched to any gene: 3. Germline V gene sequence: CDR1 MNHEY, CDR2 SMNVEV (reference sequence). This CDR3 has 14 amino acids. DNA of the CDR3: TGTGCCAGCGGTAGCGGGAGGGCCACCGGGGAGCTGTTTTTT. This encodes CASGSGRATGELFF.

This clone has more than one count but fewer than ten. For the CDR3, the DNA is TGTGCCAGCTCCCCCCTCGTGGGAGCCCACTCCTACGAGCAGTACTTC. Protein sequence: CASSPLVGAHSYEQYF. The rearrangement links TRBV7-9 to TRBJ2-5; tentative D call: TRBD2 (5 bases). The closer fit of TRBJ2-7 to the DNA end suggests the J call may be wrong. CDR1 and CDR2 (germline): SEHNR, FQNEAQ (reference sequence). This CDR3 has 16 amino acids.

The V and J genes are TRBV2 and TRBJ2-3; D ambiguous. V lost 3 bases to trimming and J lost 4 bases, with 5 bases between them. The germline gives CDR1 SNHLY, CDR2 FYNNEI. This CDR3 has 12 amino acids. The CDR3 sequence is CASSDRADTQYF. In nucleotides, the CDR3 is TGTGCCAGCAGTGATCGGGCAGATACGCAGTATTTT. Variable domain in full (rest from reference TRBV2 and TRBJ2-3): EPEVTQTPSHQVTQMGQEVILRCVPISNHLYFYWYRQILGQKVEFLVSFYNNEISEKSEIFDDQFSVERPDGSNFTLKIRSTKLEDSAMYFCASSDRADTQYFGPGTRLTVL.

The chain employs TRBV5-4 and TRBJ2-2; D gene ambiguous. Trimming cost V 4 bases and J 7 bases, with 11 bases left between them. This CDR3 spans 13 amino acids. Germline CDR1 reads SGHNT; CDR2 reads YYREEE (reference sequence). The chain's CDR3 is CASSVVVGGELFF. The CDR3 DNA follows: TGTGCCAGCAGCGTTGTCGTCGGCGGGGAGCTGTTTTTT.

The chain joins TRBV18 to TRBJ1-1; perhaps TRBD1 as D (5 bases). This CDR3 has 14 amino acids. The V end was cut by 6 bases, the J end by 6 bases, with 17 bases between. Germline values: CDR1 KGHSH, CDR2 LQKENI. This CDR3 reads CASSRQTSRSEAFF. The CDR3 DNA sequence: TGTGCCAGCTCGCGACAGACCTCGAGGTCTGAAGCTTTCTTT.

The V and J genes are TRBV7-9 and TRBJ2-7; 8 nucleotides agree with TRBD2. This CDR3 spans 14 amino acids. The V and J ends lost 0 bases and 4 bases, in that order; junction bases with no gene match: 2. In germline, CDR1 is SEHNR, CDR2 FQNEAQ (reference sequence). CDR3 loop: CASSLAAGGYEQYF. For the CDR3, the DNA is TGTGCCAGCAGCTTAGCTGCGGGAGGATACGAGCAGTACTTC.

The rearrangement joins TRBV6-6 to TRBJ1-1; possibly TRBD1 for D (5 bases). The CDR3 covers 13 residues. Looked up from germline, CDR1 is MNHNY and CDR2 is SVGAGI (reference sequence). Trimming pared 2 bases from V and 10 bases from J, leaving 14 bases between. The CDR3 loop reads CASSYGHRSGAFF. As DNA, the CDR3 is TGTGCCAGCAGTTACGGACACCGGAGTGGAGCTTTCTTT.

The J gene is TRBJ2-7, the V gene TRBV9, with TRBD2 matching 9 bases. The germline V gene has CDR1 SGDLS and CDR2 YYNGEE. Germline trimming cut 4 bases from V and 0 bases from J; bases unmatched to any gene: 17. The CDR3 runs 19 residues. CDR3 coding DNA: TGTGCCAGCAGCCCAAGTGGGACTAGCTCCCCTTTGGTCTCCTACGAGCAGTACTTC. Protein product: CASSPSGTSSPLVSYEQYF.

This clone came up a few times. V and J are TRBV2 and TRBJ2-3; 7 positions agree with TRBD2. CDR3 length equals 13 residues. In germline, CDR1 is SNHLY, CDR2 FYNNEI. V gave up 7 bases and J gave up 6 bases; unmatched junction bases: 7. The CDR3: CASIRTSVDTQYF. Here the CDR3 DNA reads TGTGCCAGCATCCGAACTAGCGTGGATACGCAGTATTTT.

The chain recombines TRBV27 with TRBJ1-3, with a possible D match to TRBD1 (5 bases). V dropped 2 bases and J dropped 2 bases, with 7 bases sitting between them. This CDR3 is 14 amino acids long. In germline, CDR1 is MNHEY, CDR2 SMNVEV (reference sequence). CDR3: CASSLGGAGNTIYF. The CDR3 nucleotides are TGTGCCAGCAGTTTAGGGGGGGCTGGAAACACCATATATTTT.

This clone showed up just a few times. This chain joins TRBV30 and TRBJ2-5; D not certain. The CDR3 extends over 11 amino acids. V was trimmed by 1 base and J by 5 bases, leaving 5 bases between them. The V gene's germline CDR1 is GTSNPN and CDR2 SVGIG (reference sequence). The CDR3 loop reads CAWSAPETQYF. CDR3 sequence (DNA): TGTGCCTGGAGTGCCCCGGAGACCCAGTACTTC.